This T cell receptor (beta chain) was sequenced in a study of blood T cell repertoires in COVID-19. Study background: Some COVID-19 samples were acute and others convalescent; all came from the United States, Italy and Spain. PBMCs, B-cell-depleted T cells, or T cells provided the cDNA or gDNA that made up the material.

In the authors' methods: It was from reference gene primer amplification that nucleated cell counts were estimated. The protocol was immunoSEQ multiplex PCR, while the TCRdb copy is restricted to in-frame clones and leaves out a portion. D and trimming come from the DNA, and the V and J calls and clone size come from that table. The table records tens of thousands of clones, 70% to 85% of them present only once. Germline V gives CDR1 LNHNV, CDR2 YYDKDF (reference sequence). Between the trimmed V and J ends, which lost 1 base and 8 bases, there was a span of 9 bases. This CDR3 spans 13 amino acids. The sample consisted of peripheral blood. This receptor was obtained from a woman aged 50 to 60 with acute or convalescent COVID-19. This chain uses TRBV15 with TRBJ2-1; D is uncertain. The CDR3 region has the DNA TGTGCCACCAGCAGAGCTCACCAGGATGAGCAGTTCTTC. Its translation is CATSRAHQDEQFF.